The 26 T cell receptor beta chains below were found in one sample sequenced in a study of T cell responses to AZD1222 COVID-19 vaccine. Sequencing used immunoSEQ multiplex PCR; TCRdb keeps in-frame clones, though not all of them. The table shows approximately 130,000 clones, with roughly 88% occurring only once. The starting material was peripheral blood, obtained 28 days after the second AZD1222 dose. Receptor source: an adult who received the AZD1222 COVID-19 vaccine.

This sequence joins TRBV27 and TRBJ1-5, with unresolved D. This CDR3 is 15 amino acids long. The V gene's germline CDR1 is MNHEY and CDR2 SMNVEV (reference sequence). Between the trimmed V and J ends, which lost 5 bases and 2 bases, there was a span of 13 bases. The CDR3 here is CASSRDTEGNQPQHF. The CDR3 DNA sequence: TGTGCCAGCAGTCGAGACACCGAAGGCAATCAGCCCCAGCATTTT.

The chain couples TRBV24-1 to TRBJ1-2; D gene uncertain. CDR1 is KGHDR and CDR2 is SFDVKD in the germline V gene. The CDR3 sequence is 13 residues long. Trimming took 7 bases from V and 0 from J, leaving 8 bases between them. CDR3 sequence (DNA): TGTGCCACCAGCGACGGATCTAACTATGGCTACACCTTC. Encoded protein: CATSDGSNYGYTF.

The V gene is TRBV13, the J gene TRBJ2-7, with a tentative D call TRBD2 (7 bases). Trimming removed 5 bases at V and 2 bases at J, with 22 bases between. Germline loops: CDR1 PRHDT, CDR2 FYEKMQ (reference sequence). The CDR3 is made up of 17 amino acids. The CDR3 DNA sequence: TGTGCCAGCAGCGGGAGAAGGGGGGCGGGAGATCCCTACGAGCAGTACTTC. Protein sequence: CASSGRRGAGDPYEQYF.

This rearrangement joins TRBV6-1 to TRBJ1-1; no clear D. Germline-derived CDR1 and CDR2 are MNHNS and SASEGT. This CDR3 comprises 13 residues. Trimming removed 3 bases from V and 0 bases from J, with 5 bases in between. The CDR3 loop reads CASSDHVNTEAFF. In DNA form, the CDR3 reads TGTGCCAGCAGTGACCACGTGAACACTGAAGCTTTCTTT.

For the CDR3, the DNA is TGCAGCGTTGAAATTGGGAACACTGAAGCTTTCTTT. Amino acids: CSVEIGNTEAFF. The gene calls are TRBV29-1 and TRBJ1-1; no firm D call. Germline V gives CDR1 SQVTM, CDR2 ANQGSEA. V lost 2 bases, J lost 1 base, and 5 bases lay in between. This CDR3 has 12 amino acids. The full variable domain, its missing parts supplied by reference TRBV29-1 and TRBJ1-1, is SAVISQKPSRDICQRGTSLTIQCQVDSQVTMMFWYRQQPGQSLTLIATANQGSEATYESGFVIDKFPISRPNLTFSTLTVSNMSPEDSSIYLCSVEIGNTEAFFGQGTRLTVV.

The V and J genes are TRBV11-2 and TRBJ2-1; 10 bases line up with TRBD2. The J segment lost 5 bases and the V segment lost 5 bases, leaving 9 bases of the junction unmatched. The CDR3 totals 16 residues. CDR1 is SGHAT and CDR2 is FQNNGV in the germline V gene. Written as DNA, the CDR3 is TGTGCCAGCAGCAGATCTAGCGGGGGCCGAAACAATGAGCAGTTCTTC. Translated: CASSRSSGGRNNEQFF.

This sequence joins TRBV27 and TRBJ2-7; D is ambiguous. V shed 4 bases and J shed 0 bases, with 7 bases lying between them. The length of the CDR3 is 13 residues. Germline V lookup: CDR1 MNHEY, CDR2 SMNVEV (reference sequence). The CDR3 here is CASSSHFSYEQYF. In DNA, the CDR3 is TGTGCCAGCAGTTCCCATTTCTCCTACGAGCAGTACTTC.

The CDR3 region has the DNA TGTGCCAGCAGTGGGGCGCGCGGGGTGGGCTACGAGCAGTACTTC. Its protein product is CASSGARGVGYEQYF. This chain uses TRBV2 with TRBJ2-7, with TRBD2 as a possible D gene (6 bases). This CDR3 comprises 15 residues. In germline, CDR1 is SNHLY, CDR2 FYNNEI. V was clipped by 4 bases and J by 3 bases, with 16 bases between them.

The V and J genes are TRBV7-2 and TRBJ2-1; 8 bases agree with TRBD2. CDR3 length: 16 residues. With 8 bases clipped from V and 0 bases from J, the junction kept 9 bases outside the gene matches. Germline CDR1 and CDR2: SGHTA and FQGNSA. The DNA for the CDR3 is TGTGCCAGCCTCGGAAGCGGGAGTCCCTCCTACAATGAGCAGTTCTTC. This gives the protein CASLGSGSPSYNEQFF.

The CDR3 spells CASSAGTSPTYEQYF. CDR3 nucleotides: TGTGCCAGCAGCGCCGGGACTAGCCCCACCTACGAGCAGTACTTC. The chain combines TRBV5-5 with TRBJ2-7; 9 bases are shared with TRBD2. Per the germline V gene, CDR1 is SGHKS and CDR2 is YYEKEE (reference sequence). This CDR3 has 15 amino acids. The V segment lost 4 bases and the J segment 2 bases; nucleotides outside the gene matches: 7. The full variable domain, in which reference TRBV5-5 and TRBJ2-7 provide the parts outside the CDR3, is DAGVTQSPTHLIKTRGQQVTLRCSPISGHKSVSWYQQVLGQGPQFIFQYYEKEERGRGNFPDRFSARQFPNYSSELNVNALLLGDSALYLCASSAGTSPTYEQYFGPGTRLTVT.

This clone was seen only a few times. Other DNA variants within this sample encode the same CDR3. CDR3 region: CASSPTGGDQPQHF. The CDR3 DNA sequence: TGTGCCAGCTCACCGACAGGGGGCGATCAGCCCCAGCATTTT. The rearrangement uses TRBV18 and TRBJ1-5; 10 bases are shared with TRBD1. The CDR3 length is 14 residues. Germline assignment: CDR1 KGHSH and CDR2 LQKENI. The ends lost 3 bases at V and 5 bases at J; junction bases unmatched: 1.

This clone occurred once. The chain combines TRBV6-6 with TRBJ2-5, with D perhaps matching TRBD2 (8 bases). The CDR3 is made up of 15 amino acids. The V gene's germline CDR1 is MNHNY and CDR2 SVGAGI (reference sequence). V was cut by 5 bases and J by 2 bases, with 15 bases left in between. The CDR3 nucleotides are TGTGCCAGCAGTCCCGGGAGGGGGCTACAAGAGACCCAGTACTTC. It translates to CASSPGRGLQETQYF.

V usage is TRBV6-1 and J usage is TRBJ1-1; 9 nucleotides match TRBD1. J gave up 11 bases and V 3 bases, and 4 bases lay outside the gene matches. Per the germline V gene, CDR1 is MNHNS and CDR2 is SASEGT. The CDR3 length is 12 residues. The CDR3 DNA is TGTGCCAGCAGTGATAGGGACAGGGTGGCTTTCTTT. It yields the protein CASSDRDRVAFF.

This clone was found a few times. The V call is TRBV6-2 or TRBV6-3, the J call TRBJ1-3; D uncertain. Trimming removed 4 bases at V and 5 bases at J, with 12 bases between. This CDR3 comprises 14 residues. Germline V gene data show CDR1 as MNHEY and CDR2 as SVGEGT. The DNA of the CDR3 is TGTGCCAGCAGTTCTCAACAAGGGAGAAACACCATATATTTT. This sequence encodes CASSSQQGRNTIYF.

The chain uses TRBV7-9 and TRBJ2-5; D possibly matches TRBD1 or TRBD2 (5 bases each). Per germline, CDR1 SEHNR and CDR2 FQNEAQ (reference sequence). Trimming removed 3 bases at V and 4 bases at J, with 18 bases between. There are 16 residues in the CDR3. The CDR3 here is CASSLGDRGAGETQYF. The CDR3 nucleotides read TGTGCCAGCAGCTTGGGTGATAGGGGCGCGGGAGAGACCCAGTACTTC.

The chain employs TRBV3-1 (or the pseudogene TRBV3-2) and TRBJ2-2; D is unclear. Looked up from germline, CDR1 is LGHDT and CDR2 is YNNKEL (reference sequence). CDR3 length: 12 amino acids. V lost 4 bases and J 7 bases, leaving 7 bases between the germline ends. Here the CDR3 reads CASSRGLGELFF. The CDR3 DNA follows: TGTGCCAGCAGCCGAGGCCTCGGGGAGCTGTTTTTT.

The chain joins TRBV6-5 to TRBJ2-3; D is possibly TRBD2 (5 bases). Germline V lookup: CDR1 MNHEY, CDR2 SVGAGI. This CDR3 is 13 amino acids long. V lost 6 bases to trimming and J lost 6 bases, with 13 bases between them. The DNA of the CDR3 is TGTGCCAGCAGACTGGGAGATTCCGATACGCAGTATTTT. It codes for CASRLGDSDTQYF.

CDR3 residues: CASTLGHPSYEQYF. In DNA form, the CDR3 reads TGTGCCAGCACCCTTGGACACCCCTCCTACGAGCAGTACTTC. The chain joins TRBV28 to TRBJ2-7; D possibly corresponds to TRBD1 (5 bases). The V gene's germline CDR1 is MDHEN and CDR2 SYDVKM. The CDR3 extends over 14 amino acids. V was cut by 7 bases and J by 0 bases, with 13 bases left in between.

In the case of this clone: Germline and junction disagree at one end, which may indicate a read error. The genes are TRBV3-1 (or the pseudogene TRBV3-2) and TRBJ1-2; 8 positions agree with TRBD1. Germline CDR1 and CDR2: LGHDT and YNNKEL (reference sequence). CDR3 length: 13 amino acids. CDR3 nucleotide sequence: TGTGCCAGCAGCCCCCAGGGGGCGATTGGCTACATCTTC. Translating it yields CASSPQGAIGYIF.

The J gene is TRBJ2-1, the V gene TRBV5-1; maybe TRBD2 (6 bases). V was shortened by 1 base and J by 4 bases, with 9 bases between the two germline ends. Germline V gives CDR1 SGHRS, CDR2 YFSETQ. The CDR3 contains 14 residues. The CDR3 sequence is CASSLRELYNEQFF. CDR3 in DNA: TGCGCCAGCAGCTTGCGGGAGTTATACAATGAGCAGTTCTTC.

The chain links TRBV4-3 to TRBJ1-2; TRBD1 aligns across 10 bases. The J segment lost 2 bases and the V segment lost 4 bases, leaving 4 bases of the junction unmatched. The CDR3 loop spans 15 amino acids. Germline CDR1 LGHNA, CDR2 YSLEER. The CDR3 DNA is TGCGCCAGCAGCCCGTCGGGACAGGGGAACTATGGCTACACCTTC. Amino acids: CASSPSGQGNYGYTF.

This rearrangement joins TRBV11-2 to TRBJ2-3; the D call may be TRBD1 or TRBD2 (5 bases each). CDR1 is SGHAT and CDR2 is FQNNGV in the germline V gene. This CDR3 comprises 16 residues. The V and J ends lost 1 base and 8 bases respectively, with 19 bases between them. The CDR3 coding sequence is TGTGCCAGCAGCTTAGCCGGGGCCAGCCTCGGTGTTACGCAGTATTTT. Its protein product is CASSLAGASLGVTQYF.

The chain links TRBV14 to TRBJ2-3, with D unresolved. Germline lookup yields CDR1 SGHDN and CDR2 FVKESK. Trimming took 4 bases from V and 5 from J, leaving 19 bases between them. The CDR3 totals 16 residues. The CDR3 region has the DNA TGTGCCAGCAGCCTTCCCAACTTAGGGCAAGGAGATACGCAGTATTTT. Its protein product is CASSLPNLGQGDTQYF.

In its sample, this clone was seen once. The chain employs TRBV28 and TRBJ2-7; the D gene is possibly TRBD2 (5 bases). The ends were cut back, 5 bases at V and 0 bases at J, with 8 bases in the middle. CDR3 length: 13 residues. Germline V lookup: CDR1 MDHEN, CDR2 SYDVKM. CDR3 loop: CASSPGSSYEQYF. The DNA of the CDR3 is TGTGCCAGCAGTCCTGGGAGCTCCTACGAGCAGTACTTC.

The chain uses TRBV5-6 and TRBJ1-2; D may be TRBD1 (6 bases). Germline lookup yields CDR1 SGHDT and CDR2 YYEEEE. Trimming cost V 5 bases and J 4 bases, with 12 bases left between them. The CDR3 runs 13 residues. This chain's CDR3 is CASRFTGSYGYTF. In DNA form, the CDR3 reads TGTGCCAGCAGATTTACAGGGAGCTATGGCTACACCTTC.

The chain employs TRBV24-1 and TRBJ1-3; a possible D gene is TRBD1 (5 bases). CDR1 KGHDR and CDR2 SFDVKD come from the germline V gene. The CDR3 runs to 17 residues. The V and J ends lost 5 bases and 2 bases respectively, with 18 bases between them. DNA for the CDR3: TGTGCCACCAGTGGGGGCAGCACCCGGAAACCTGGAAACACCATATATTTT. Its translation: CATSGGSTRKPGNTIYF.